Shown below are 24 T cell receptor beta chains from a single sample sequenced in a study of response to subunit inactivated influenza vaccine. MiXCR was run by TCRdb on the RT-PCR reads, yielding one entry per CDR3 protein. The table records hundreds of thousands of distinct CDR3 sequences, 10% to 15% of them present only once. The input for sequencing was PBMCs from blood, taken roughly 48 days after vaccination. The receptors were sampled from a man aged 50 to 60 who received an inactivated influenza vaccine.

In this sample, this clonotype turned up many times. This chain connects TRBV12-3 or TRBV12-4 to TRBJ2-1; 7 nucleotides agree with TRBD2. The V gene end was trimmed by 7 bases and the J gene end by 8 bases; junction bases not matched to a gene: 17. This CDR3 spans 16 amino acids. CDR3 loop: CASTATSGTFGDEQFF. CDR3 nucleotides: TGTGCCAGCACCGCGACGAGCGGGACGTTCGGAGATGAGCAGTTCTTC.

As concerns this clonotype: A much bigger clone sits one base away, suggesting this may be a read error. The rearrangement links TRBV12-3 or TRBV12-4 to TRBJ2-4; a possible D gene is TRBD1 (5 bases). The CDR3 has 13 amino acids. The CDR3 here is CPSSPRQGNIQYF. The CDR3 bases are TGTCCCAGCAGCCCGAGGCAGGGAAACATTCAGTACTTC.

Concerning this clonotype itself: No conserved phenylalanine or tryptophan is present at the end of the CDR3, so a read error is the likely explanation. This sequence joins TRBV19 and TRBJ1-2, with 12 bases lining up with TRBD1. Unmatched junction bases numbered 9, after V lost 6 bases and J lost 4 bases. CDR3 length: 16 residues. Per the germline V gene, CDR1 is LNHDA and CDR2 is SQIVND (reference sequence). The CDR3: CASSTLGTGGSYGYTL. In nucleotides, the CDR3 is TGTGCCAGTAGCACCCTCGGGACAGGGGGCAGCTATGGCTACACCTTA.

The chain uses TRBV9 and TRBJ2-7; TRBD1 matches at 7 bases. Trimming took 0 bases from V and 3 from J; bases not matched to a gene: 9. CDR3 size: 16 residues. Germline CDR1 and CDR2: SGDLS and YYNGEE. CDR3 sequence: CASSVVATGPFYEQYF. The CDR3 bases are TGTGCCAGCAGCGTAGTGGCGACAGGGCCCTTCTACGAGCAGTACTTC.

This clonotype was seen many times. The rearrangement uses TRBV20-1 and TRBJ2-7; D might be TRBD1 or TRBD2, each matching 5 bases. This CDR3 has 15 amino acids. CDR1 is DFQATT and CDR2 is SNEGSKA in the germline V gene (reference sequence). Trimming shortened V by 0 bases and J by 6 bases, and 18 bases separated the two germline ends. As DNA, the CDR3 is TGCAGTGCTAGAGACGGGACCACCGGTGGGGTCGAGCAGTACTTC. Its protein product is CSARDGTTGGVEQYF.

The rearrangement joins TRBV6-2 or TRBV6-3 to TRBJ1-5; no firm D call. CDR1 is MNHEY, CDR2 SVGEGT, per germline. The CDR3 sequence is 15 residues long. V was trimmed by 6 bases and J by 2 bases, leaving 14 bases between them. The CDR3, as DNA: TGTGCCAGCAGCCCAGTCGCTAGGGGCAATCAGCCCCAGCATTTT. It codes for CASSPVARGNQPQHF.

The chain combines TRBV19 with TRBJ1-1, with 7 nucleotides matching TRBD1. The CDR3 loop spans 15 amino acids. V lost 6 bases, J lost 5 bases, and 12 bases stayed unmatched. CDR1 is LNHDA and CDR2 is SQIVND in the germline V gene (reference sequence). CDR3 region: CASRLPQGRGTEAFF. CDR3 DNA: TGTGCCAGTAGACTTCCACAGGGGAGAGGTACTGAAGCTTTCTTT.

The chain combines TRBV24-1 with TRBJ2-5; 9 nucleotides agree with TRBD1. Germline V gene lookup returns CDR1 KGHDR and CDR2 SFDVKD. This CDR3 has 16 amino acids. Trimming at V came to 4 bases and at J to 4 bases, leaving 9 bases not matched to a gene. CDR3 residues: CATSDYRDRVRETQYF. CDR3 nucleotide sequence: TGTGCCACCAGTGACTACCGGGACAGGGTCCGAGAGACCCAGTACTTC.

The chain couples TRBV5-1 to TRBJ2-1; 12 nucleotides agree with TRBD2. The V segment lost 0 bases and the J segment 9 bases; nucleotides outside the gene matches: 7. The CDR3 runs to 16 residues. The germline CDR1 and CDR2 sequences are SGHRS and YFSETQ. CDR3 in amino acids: CASSLGAGTSGFEQFF. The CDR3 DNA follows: TGCGCCAGCAGCTTGGGGGCCGGGACTAGCGGGTTTGAGCAGTTCTTC.

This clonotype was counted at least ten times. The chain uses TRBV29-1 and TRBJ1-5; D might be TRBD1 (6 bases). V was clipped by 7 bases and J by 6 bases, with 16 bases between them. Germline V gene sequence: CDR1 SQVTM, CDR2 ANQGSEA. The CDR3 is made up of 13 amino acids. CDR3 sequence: CSAIQGVGQPQHF. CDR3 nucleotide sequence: TGCAGCGCAATACAGGGTGTCGGTCAGCCCCAGCATTTT.

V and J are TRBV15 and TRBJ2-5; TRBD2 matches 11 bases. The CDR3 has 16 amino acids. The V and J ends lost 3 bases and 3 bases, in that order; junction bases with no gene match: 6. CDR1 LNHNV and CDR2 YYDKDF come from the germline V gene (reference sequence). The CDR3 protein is CATSRGLAGGKETQYF. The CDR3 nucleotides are TGTGCCACCAGCAGGGGTCTAGCGGGGGGAAAAGAGACCCAGTACTTC. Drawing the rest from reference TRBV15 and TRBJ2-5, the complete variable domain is DAMVIQNPRYQVTQFGKPVTLSCSQTLNHNVMYWYQQKSSQAPKLLFHYYDKDFNNEADTPDNFQSRRPNTSFCFLDIRSPGLGDTAMYLCATSRGLAGGKETQYFGPGTRLLVL.

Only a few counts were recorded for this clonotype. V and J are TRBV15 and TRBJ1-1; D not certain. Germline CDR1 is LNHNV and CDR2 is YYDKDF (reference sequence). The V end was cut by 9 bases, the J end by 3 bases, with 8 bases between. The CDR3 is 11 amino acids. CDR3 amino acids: CATGTHTEAFF. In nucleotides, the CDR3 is TGTGCCACAGGAACCCACACTGAAGCTTTCTTT. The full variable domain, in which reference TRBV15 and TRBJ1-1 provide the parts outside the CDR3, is DAMVIQNPRYQVTQFGKPVTLSCSQTLNHNVMYWYQQKSSQAPKLLFHYYDKDFNNEADTPDNFQSRRPNTSFCFLDIRSPGLGDTAMYLCATGTHTEAFFGQGTRLTVV.

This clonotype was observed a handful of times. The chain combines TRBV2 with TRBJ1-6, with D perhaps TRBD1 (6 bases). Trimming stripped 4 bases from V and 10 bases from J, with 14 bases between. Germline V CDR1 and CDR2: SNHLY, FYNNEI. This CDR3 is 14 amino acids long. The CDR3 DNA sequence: TGTGCCAGCAGTGGCCCGGGGGCCGGCTCACCCCTCCACTTT. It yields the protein CASSGPGAGSPLHF.

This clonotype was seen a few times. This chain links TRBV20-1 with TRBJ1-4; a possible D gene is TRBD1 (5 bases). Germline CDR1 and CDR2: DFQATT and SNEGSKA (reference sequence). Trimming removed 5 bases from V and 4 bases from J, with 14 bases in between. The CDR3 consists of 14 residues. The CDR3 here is CSALTDRYNEKLFF. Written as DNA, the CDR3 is TGCAGTGCTCTTACCGACAGATATAATGAAAAACTGTTTTTT.

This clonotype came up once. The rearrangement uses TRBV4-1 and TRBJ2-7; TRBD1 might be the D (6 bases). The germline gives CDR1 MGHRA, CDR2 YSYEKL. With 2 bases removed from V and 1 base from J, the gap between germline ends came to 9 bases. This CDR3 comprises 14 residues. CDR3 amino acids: CASSQFGQSYEQYF. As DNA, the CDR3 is TGCGCCAGCAGCCAATTCGGACAGTCCTACGAGCAGTACTTC.

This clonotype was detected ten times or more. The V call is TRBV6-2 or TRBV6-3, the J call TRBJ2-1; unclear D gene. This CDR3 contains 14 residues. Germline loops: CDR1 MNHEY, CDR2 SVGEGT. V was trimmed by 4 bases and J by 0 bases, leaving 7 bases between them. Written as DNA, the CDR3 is TGTGCCAGCAGTTTGGCAAGCTCCTACAATGAGCAGTTCTTC. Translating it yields CASSLASSYNEQFF.

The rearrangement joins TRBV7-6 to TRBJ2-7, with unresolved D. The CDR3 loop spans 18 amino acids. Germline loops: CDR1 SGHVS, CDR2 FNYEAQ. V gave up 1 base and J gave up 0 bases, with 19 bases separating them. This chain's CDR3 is CASSLGGGKTWDSYEQYF. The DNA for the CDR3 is TGTGCCAGCAGCTTAGGTGGCGGAAAAACGTGGGACTCCTACGAGCAGTACTTC.

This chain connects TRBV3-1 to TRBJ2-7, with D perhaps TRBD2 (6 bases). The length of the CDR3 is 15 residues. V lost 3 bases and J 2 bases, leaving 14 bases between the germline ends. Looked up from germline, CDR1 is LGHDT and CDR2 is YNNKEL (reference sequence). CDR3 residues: CASSHQTTSPYEQYF. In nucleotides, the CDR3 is TGTGCCAGCAGCCACCAGACGACTAGTCCCTACGAGCAGTACTTC.

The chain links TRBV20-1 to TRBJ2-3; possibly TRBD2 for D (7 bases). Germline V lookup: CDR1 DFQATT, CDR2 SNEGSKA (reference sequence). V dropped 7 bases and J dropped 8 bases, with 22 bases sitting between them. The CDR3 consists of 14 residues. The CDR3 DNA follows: TGCAGTGTCTGGAGGACAGCTGCTAGCGGTACGCAGTATTTT. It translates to CSVWRTAASGTQYF.

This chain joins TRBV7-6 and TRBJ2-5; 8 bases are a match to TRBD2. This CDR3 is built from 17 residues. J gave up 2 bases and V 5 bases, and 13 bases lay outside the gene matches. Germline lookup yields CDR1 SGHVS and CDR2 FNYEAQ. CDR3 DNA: TGTGCCAGCAGCCCGGGGGGGGGCCTACGACGGCAAGAGACCCAGTACTTC. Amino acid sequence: CASSPGGGLRRQETQYF.

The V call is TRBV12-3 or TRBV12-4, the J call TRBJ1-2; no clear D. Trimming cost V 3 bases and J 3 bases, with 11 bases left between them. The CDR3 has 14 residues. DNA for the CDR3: TGTGCCAGCAGTTTCGGGGTCGGCTACTATGGCTACACCTTC. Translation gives CASSFGVGYYGYTF.

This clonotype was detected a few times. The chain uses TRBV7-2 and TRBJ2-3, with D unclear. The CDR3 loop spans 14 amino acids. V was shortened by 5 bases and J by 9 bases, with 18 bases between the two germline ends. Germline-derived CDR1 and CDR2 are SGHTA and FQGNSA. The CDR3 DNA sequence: TGTGCCAGCAGCCCGCCGGTACGTCCCGGAACGCAGTATTTT. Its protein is CASSPPVRPGTQYF. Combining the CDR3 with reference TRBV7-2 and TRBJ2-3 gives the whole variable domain GAGVSQSPSNKVTEKGKDVELRCDPISGHTALYWYRQSLGQGLEFLIYFQGNSAPDKSGLPSDRFSAERTGGSVSTLTIQRTQQEDSAVYLCASSPPVRPGTQYFGPGTRLTVL.

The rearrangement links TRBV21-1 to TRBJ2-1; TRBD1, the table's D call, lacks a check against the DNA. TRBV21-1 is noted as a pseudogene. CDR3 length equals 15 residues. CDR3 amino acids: CASSKAGDGYNEQFF. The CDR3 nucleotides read TGTGCCAGCAGCAAGGCTGGGGACGGTTACAATGAGCAGTTCTTC.

This CDR3 reads CASSRAESYNEQFF. For the CDR3, the DNA is TGTGCCAGCTCCCGGGCGGAGTCCTACAATGAGCAGTTCTTC. The gene calls are TRBV28 and TRBJ2-1, with no clear D. The germline CDR1 and CDR2 sequences are MDHEN and SYDVKM. The CDR3 is 14 amino acids. V lost 8 bases, J lost 1 base, and 12 bases lay in between.